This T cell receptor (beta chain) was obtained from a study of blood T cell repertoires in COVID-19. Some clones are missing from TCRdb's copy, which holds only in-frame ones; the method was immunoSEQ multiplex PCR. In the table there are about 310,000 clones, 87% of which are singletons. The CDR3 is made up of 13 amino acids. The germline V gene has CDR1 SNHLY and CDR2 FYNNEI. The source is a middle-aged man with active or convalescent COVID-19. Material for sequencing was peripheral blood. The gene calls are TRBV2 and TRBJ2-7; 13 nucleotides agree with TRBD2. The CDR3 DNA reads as TGTGCGTCCGGGACTAGCGGGATTTACGAGCAGTACTTC. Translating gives CASGTSGIYEQYF.